Listed below are T cell receptor beta chains from one sample, sequenced in a study of T cell responses to AZD1222 COVID-19 vaccine. TCRdb's copy holds only in-frame clones and misses some; the assay was immunoSEQ multiplex PCR. The table shows some 120,000 clones, with about 89% occurring only once. Sequences were derived from peripheral blood, sampled on day 0 of AZD1222 vaccination. The receptors were gathered from an adult in good health. Both conserved end residues are part of each CDR3. The order of the fields is CDR3 length, V gene, J gene, clone size, D gene, CDR3 protein, CDR3 DNA. D genes are given only for firm matches. Rows may omit the clone size; those that give it use once, few, many or a size class.

14	TRBV5-1	TRBJ2-5	.	.	CASSSLTGIETQYF	TGCGCCAGCAGCTCTCTCACAGGGATCGAGACCCAGTACTTC
14	TRBV7-2	TRBJ1-2	.	.	CASSPYQKGPGYTF	TGTGCCAGCAGCCCATACCAAAAGGGACCTGGCTACACCTTC
13	TRBV5-1	TRBJ2-2	.	.	CASSLVVSQELFF	TGCGCCAGCAGCTTGGTAGTATCTCAGGAGCTGTTTTTT
15	TRBV3-1/TRBV3-2	TRBJ1-6	.	.	CASSQEAGYNSPLHF	TGTGCCAGCAGCCAAGAAGCAGGCTATAATTCACCCCTCCACTTT
14	TRBV9	TRBJ2-1	once	.	CASSPSPPIGEQFF	TGTGCCAGCAGCCCGAGCCCCCCGATCGGTGAGCAGTTCTTC
13	TRBV11-1	TRBJ2-1	.	.	CASSPGQYNEQFF	TGTGCCAGCAGCCCCGGACAGTACAATGAGCAGTTCTTC
14	TRBV10-2	TRBJ1-5	.	.	CASRPDTGIQPQHF	TGCGCCAGCAGGCCCGACACAGGGATCCAGCCCCAGCATTTT
16	TRBV24-1	TRBJ2-1	.	TRBD2	CATSKTSGSGRNEQFF	TGTGCCACCAGCAAGACTAGCGGGAGTGGGCGCAATGAGCAGTTCTTC
14	TRBV2	TRBJ1-6	.	.	CASSEGPYISPLHF	TGTGCCAGCAGTGAAGGTCCCTACATCTCACCCCTCCACTTT
13	TRBV12-3/TRBV12-4	TRBJ1-5	.	TRBD1	CASSTGDYQPQHF	TGTGCCAGCAGCACAGGGGATTATCAGCCCCAGCATTTT
18	TRBV2	TRBJ1-4	few	.	CASTDGTDFAGTNEKLFF	TGTGCCAGCACCGACGGGACGGACTTCGCGGGAACTAATGAAAAACTGTTTTTT
13	TRBV2	TRBJ2-2	.	.	CASTERGIGELFF	TGTGCCAGCACCGAGAGGGGCATCGGGGAGCTGTTTTTT
17	TRBV7-6	TRBJ2-7	.	TRBD2	CASSLETVLAGANEQYF	TGTGCCAGCAGCTTAGAAACCGTACTAGCGGGAGCAAACGAGCAGTACTTC
15	TRBV5-1	TRBJ1-6	.	TRBD1	CASSDTGQYNSPLHF	TGCGCCAGCAGCGACACGGGACAGTATAATTCACCCCTCCACTTT
16	TRBV14	TRBJ1-2	once	TRBD1	CASSQSRGRGDYGYTF	TGTGCCAGCAGCCAAAGCAGGGGGCGCGGGGACTATGGCTACACCTTC
17	TRBV27	TRBJ2-2	.	TRBD1	CASSLSATGGRTGELFF	TGTGCCAGCAGTTTATCGGCGACAGGGGGCCGCACCGGGGAGCTGTTTTTT
20	TRBV21-1	TRBJ1-6	.	.	CASSKAVLQKNRPYNSPLHF	TGTGCCAGCAGCAAAGCCGTGTTACAGAAGAATAGGCCCTATAATTCACCCCTCCACTTT
16	TRBV30	TRBJ2-3	.	.	CAWKPRRAASTDTQYF	TGTGCCTGGAAGCCCCGGCGGGCGGCTAGCACAGATACGCAGTATTTT
19	TRBV9	TRBJ2-2	.	TRBD2	CASSVGQGTSGFYSGELFF	TGTGCCAGCAGCGTAGGGCAGGGGACTAGCGGGTTTTACAGCGGGGAGCTGTTTTTT
16	TRBV5-6	TRBJ1-6	.	.	CASSSNGAGSLSPLHF	TGTGCCAGCAGCTCTAACGGGGCTGGGAGCCTTTCACCCCTCCACTTT
13	TRBV5-1	TRBJ1-1	.	.	CASTPSGGAEAFF	TGCGCCAGCACCCCATCTGGGGGCGCTGAAGCTTTCTTT
15	TRBV5-8	TRBJ1-3	.	.	CASSLDTSTGNTIYF	TGTGCCAGCAGCTTGGATACCAGCACTGGAAACACCATATATTTT
15	TRBV6-5	TRBJ1-3	.	.	CASSPGSYSGNTIYF	TGTGCCAGCAGCCCAGGGTCCTACTCTGGAAACACCATATATTTT
15	TRBV6-5	TRBJ1-6	.	.	CASRLYREYNSPLHF	TGTGCCAGCAGACTATACAGGGAATACAATTCACCCCTCCACTTT
16	TRBV29-1	TRBJ2-1	.	TRBD2	CSATGLAPSSYNEQFF	TGCAGCGCGACCGGACTAGCGCCCAGCTCCTACAATGAGCAGTTCTTC
14	TRBV19	TRBJ1-5	.	TRBD1	CASSRQGSNQPQHF	TGTGCCAGTAGCCGACAGGGGAGCAATCAGCCCCAGCATTTT
15	TRBV6-5	TRBJ1-2	.	.	CASLTLAGLNYGYTF	TGTGCCAGCCTTACATTGGCAGGGCTGAACTATGGCTACACCTTC
18	TRBV19	TRBJ1-4	.	.	CASTLMGTAVATNEKLFF	TGTGCCAGTACCCTTATGGGGACGGCCGTTGCAACTAATGAAAAACTGTTTTTT
20	TRBV7-3	TRBJ2-3	.	TRBD2	CASSSRGSGSPRTSTDTQYF	TGTGCCAGCAGCTCCCGTGGTAGCGGGAGCCCTCGCACTAGCACAGATACGCAGTATTTT
16	TRBV7-9	TRBJ1-2	.	TRBD1	CASSPEGDRVLGGYTF	TGTGCCAGCAGTCCCGAGGGGGACAGGGTCTTGGGTGGCTACACCTTC
12	TRBV7-2	TRBJ2-7	.	.	CASSPAAREQYF	TGTGCCAGCAGCCCCGCGGCGAGGGAGCAGTACTTC
14	TRBV7-9	TRBJ2-3	.	TRBD2	CASTERGSTDTQYF	TGTGCCAGCACCGAGCGGGGGAGCACAGATACGCAGTATTTT
11	TRBV6-5	TRBJ1-5	few	TRBD1	CASSLQGGRHF	TGTGCCAGCAGCCTACAGGGGGGCCGCCATTTT
14	TRBV6-5	TRBJ2-1	once	TRBD2	CASSKRGALNEQFF	TGTGCCAGCAGTAAGCGGGGGGCCCTAAATGAGCAGTTCTTC
17	TRBV3-1/TRBV3-2	TRBJ2-7	.	.	CASSQAHPGTPTYEQYF	TGTGCCAGCAGCCAAGCACATCCTGGGACACCTACCTACGAGCAGTACTTC
17	TRBV30	TRBJ1-4	.	.	CAWSVQEGLGRGEKLFF	TGTGCCTGGAGTGTACAGGAGGGTTTGGGCCGCGGAGAAAAACTGTTTTTT
16	TRBV24-1	TRBJ2-1	.	TRBD2	CATSDSTSGTYNEQFF	TGTGCCACCAGTGACTCTACTAGCGGGACCTACAATGAGCAGTTCTTC
13	TRBV29-1	TRBJ1-1	.	.	CSVRLNRVGEAFF	TGCAGCGTTCGATTAAACAGGGTCGGTGAAGCTTTCTTT
15	TRBV21-1	TRBJ1-6	.	.	CASSKEGSYNSPLHF	TGTGCCAGCAGCAAAGAGGGCTCCTATAATTCACCCCTCCACTTT
16	TRBV9	TRBJ2-7	.	.	CASSAGLDPISYEQYF	TGTGCCAGCAGCGCGGGATTGGACCCAATTTCCTACGAGCAGTACTTC
13	TRBV11-2	TRBJ1-1	.	.	CASSFWVNTEAFF	TGTGCCAGCAGCTTCTGGGTGAACACTGAAGCTTTCTTT
12	TRBV12-3/TRBV12-4	TRBJ1-2	.	.	CASSSTGSGYTF	TGTGCCAGCAGCAGCACAGGGAGTGGCTACACCTTC
15	TRBV2	TRBJ2-2	.	.	CASTLDTGFTGELFF	TGTGCCAGCACTCTGGACACGGGGTTCACCGGGGAGCTGTTTTTT
16	TRBV7-6	TRBJ2-2	.	.	CASSLVGRANTGELFF	TGTGCCAGCAGCTTAGTTGGCAGGGCGAACACCGGGGAGCTGTTTTTT
14	TRBV7-3	TRBJ2-5	once	.	CASSSPWEQETQYF	TGTGCCAGCAGCTCGCCCTGGGAGCAAGAGACCCAGTACTTC
14	TRBV2	TRBJ2-1	.	TRBD2	CASGSSSGSNEQFF	TGTGCCAGCGGAAGTTCTAGCGGGAGTAATGAGCAGTTCTTC
16	TRBV5-1	TRBJ1-4	.	.	CASSLRTVTTNEKLFF	TGCGCCAGCAGCTTAAGGACAGTCACAACTAATGAAAAACTGTTTTTT
17	TRBV4-2	TRBJ2-3	.	TRBD2	CASSQILAGELGDTQYF	TGTGCCAGCAGCCAAATCCTAGCGGGGGAACTAGGGGATACGCAGTATTTT
15	TRBV5-1	TRBJ1-1	once	TRBD1	CASSLTGDMNTEAFF	TGCGCCAGCAGCCTGACAGGGGACATGAACACTGAAGCTTTCTTT
14	TRBV19	TRBJ2-1	.	.	CASSSFIWGNEQFF	TGTGCCAGTAGTAGCTTTATCTGGGGAAATGAGCAGTTCTTC